This record looks at one T cell receptor (beta chain) sequence and its context. The data originate from a study of shared clonotypes between healthy human individuals. Assay used: immunoSEQ multiplex PCR; TCRdb lists only in-frame clones, some missing. The sample records 640,000 or so clones, about two thirds being singletons. The clonotype comes from a woman in her 30s in good health. Material: memory CD4+ T cells sorted from blood. Specified subset: CD45RA-negative fraction.

The CDR3 region has the DNA TGTGCCAGCAGCCCGGGACTGGGGGTTTCGCAGTTCTTC. Translated, it gives CASSPGLGVSQFF. The V and J genes are TRBV5-6 and TRBJ2-1, with a possible D match to TRBD2 (6 bases). This CDR3 has 13 amino acids. V lost 4 bases, J lost 12 bases, and 17 bases lay in between. Germline V lookup: CDR1 SGHDT, CDR2 YYEEEE.